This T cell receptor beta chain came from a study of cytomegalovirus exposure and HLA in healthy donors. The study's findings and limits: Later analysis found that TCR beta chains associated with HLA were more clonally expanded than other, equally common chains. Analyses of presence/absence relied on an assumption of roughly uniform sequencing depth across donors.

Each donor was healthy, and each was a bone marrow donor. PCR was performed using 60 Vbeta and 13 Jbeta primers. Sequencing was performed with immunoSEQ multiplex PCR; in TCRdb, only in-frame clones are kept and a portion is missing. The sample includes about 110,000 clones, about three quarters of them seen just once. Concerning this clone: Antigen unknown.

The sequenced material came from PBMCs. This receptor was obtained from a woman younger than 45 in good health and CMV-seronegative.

CDR3 coding DNA: TGTGCCAGCAGCTTAGTGCAGGGGGCCGGAGAAAAACTGTTTTTT. Translation gives CASSLVQGAGEKLFF. This chain uses TRBV7-7 with TRBJ1-4; 8 nucleotides line up with TRBD1. This CDR3 has 15 residues. In germline, CDR1 is SSHAT, CDR2 FNYEAQ (reference sequence). J gave up 8 bases and V 1 base, and 6 bases lay outside the gene matches.